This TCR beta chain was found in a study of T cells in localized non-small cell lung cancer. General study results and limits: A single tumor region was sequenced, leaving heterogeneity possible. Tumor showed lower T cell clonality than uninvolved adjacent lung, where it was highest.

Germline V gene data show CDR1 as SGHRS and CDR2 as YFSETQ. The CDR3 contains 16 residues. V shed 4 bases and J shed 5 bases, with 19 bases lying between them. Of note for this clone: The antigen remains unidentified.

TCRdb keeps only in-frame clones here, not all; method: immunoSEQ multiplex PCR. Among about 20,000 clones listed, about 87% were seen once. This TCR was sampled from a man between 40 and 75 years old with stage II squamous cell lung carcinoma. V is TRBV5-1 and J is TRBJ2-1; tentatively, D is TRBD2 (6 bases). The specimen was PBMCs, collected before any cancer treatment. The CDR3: CASSRLGAGSNNEQFF. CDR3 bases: TGCGCCAGCAGCCGGTTGGGTGCGGGATCAAACAATGAGCAGTTCTTC.